These 24 T cell receptor beta chains originate from one sample sequenced in a study of CD8+ T cells in alopecia areata. CD4, CD8alpha, NKG2D, NKG2ACE and other markers were used to sort pooled cutaneous lymph node cells. The authors extracted RNA and reverse transcribed it into cDNA as the sequencing template. Data came from immunoSEQ multiplex PCR; TCRdb stores just in-frame clones and leaves some out. The sample holds approximately 300,000 clones, and no clone turns up only once. The specimen sequenced was CD4+ T cells sorted from a lymph node. The receptor source for this set is a C3H/HeJ mouse with alopecia areata. Mice of this strain are of MHC haplotype H2-k.

As for this clone: Mouse gene names apply. The read is 4 residues too short to cover the CDR3 end, so that end is filled in from the germline J gene. This rearrangement joins TRBV1 to TRBJ1-1; D call uncertain. The CDR3 consists of 11 residues. Germline CDR1 reads NSQYPW; CDR2 reads LRSPGD (reference sequence). This CDR3 reads CTCSEHREVFF. The covered CDR3 bases are TGCACCTGCAGCGAACACAGA.

This clone has a handful of counts. Mouse gene names and germline throughout. The sequenced fragment ends 4 residues before the CDR3 boundary, so the rest is inferred from the germline J gene. The rearrangement uses TRBV19 and TRBJ2-1; a possible D gene is TRBD2 (6 bases). Deletions cut 4 bases from V and 1 base from J, with 9 bases between. The CDR3 covers 14 residues. Germline assignment: CDR1 FNHDT and CDR2 SITEND (reference sequence). CDR3 DNA, as far as it was read: TGTGCCAGCAGTTTTACTGGGAACTATGCT. This gives the protein CASSFTGNYA. The full-length CDR3 reads as CASSFTGNYAEQFF.

The table lists this clone with a few counts. Gene names are mouse gene names. The read finishes 4 residues shy of the CDR3 end, and the germline J gene is used to complete it. The sample holds other DNA sequences that translate to the same CDR3. The chain joins TRBV14 to TRBJ2-1, with D tentatively TRBD2 (6 bases). Germline V gene lookup returns CDR1 SGHDT and CDR2 FRDEAV. This CDR3 spans 14 amino acids. V gave up 2 bases and J gave up 0 bases, with 6 bases separating them. The sequenced part of the CDR3 DNA is TGTGCCAGCAGTTTGGGGGGTAACTATGCT. It codes for CASSLGGNYA. The entire CDR3 protein is CASSLGGNYAEQFF.

This clone was picked up a small number of times. Any gene name here is a mouse gene name. Read data end 4 residues before the CDR3 end; the end is taken from the germline J gene. The sample holds other DNA sequences that translate to the same CDR3. This chain joins TRBV19 and TRBJ2-5, with 10 nucleotides matching TRBD1. CDR1 is FNHDT and CDR2 is SITEND in the germline V gene (reference sequence). This CDR3 comprises 14 residues. CDR3 amino acids: CASSLDRGLDTQYF. The covered CDR3 bases are TGTGCCAGCAGCCTCGACAGGGGGCTGGAC.

With regard to this clone: Mouse germline and gene names are used. The read terminates 4 residues before the CDR3 end, so the remaining end is supplied by the germline J gene. This sequence joins TRBV13-1 and TRBJ2-3, with no clear D. V lost 4 bases to trimming and J lost 1 base, with 7 bases between them. Germline CDR1 reads NSHNY; CDR2 reads SYGAGN. This CDR3 contains 13 residues. The covered CDR3 bases are TGTGCCAGCAGTAGGTGGGGTGCAGAA. Translated: CASSRWGAE. The entire CDR3 reads CASSRWGAETLYF.

Note on this clone: Gene and germline names: mouse. The DNA ends 4 residues before the CDR3 does, and the rest of the CDR3 is filled in from the germline J gene. The chain combines TRBV13-3 with TRBJ2-3; D might be TRBD1 (6 bases). Deletions cut 4 bases from V and 2 bases from J, with 14 bases between. The CDR3 has 15 amino acids. Per germline, CDR1 NNHDY and CDR2 SYVADS. Partial CDR3 DNA: TGTGCCAGCAGTCCACAGGGTTCGAATGCAGAA. It is translated as CASSPQGSNAE. The whole CDR3 protein reads CASSPQGSNAETLYF.

Worth noting for this clone: Gene names denote mouse genes. The CDR3 goes on 4 residues after the read ends, and that part is filled in from the germline J gene. The gene calls are TRBV13-3 and TRBJ1-2; 7 nucleotides align to TRBD1. The germline V gene encodes CDR1 NNHDY and CDR2 SYVADS. V dropped 3 bases and J dropped 0; count of bases not matched to a gene: 5. The CDR3 consists of 15 residues. CDR3 in amino acids: CASSGGTAPNSDYTF. The DNA read from the CDR3 is TGTGCCAGCAGTGGCGGGACAGCCCCAAACTCC.

Turning to this clone: All gene names here are mouse names. With the read ending 4 residues before the CDR3 end, the germline J gene is used to fill in that end. The chain has TRBV5 and TRBJ2-2; a possible D gene is TRBD2 (6 bases). The germline CDR1 and CDR2 sequences are LGHNA and YNLKQL (reference sequence). There are 15 residues in the CDR3. V dropped 1 base and J dropped 4 bases, with 10 bases sitting between them. The covered CDR3 bases are TGTGCCAGCAGCCAAGGGACTGTTGGCACCGGG. This translates into CASSQGTVGTG. The complete CDR3 reads CASSQGTVGTGQLYF.

In regard to this clone: Gene labels here are mouse ones. CDR3 bases read: TGTGCCAGCAGGAGGACAGGGAGCAACACA. Translated: CASRRTGSNT. The full CDR3 reads CASRRTGSNTEVFF. This rearrangement joins TRBV13-1 to TRBJ1-1; 8 nucleotides line up with TRBD1. The read falls 4 residues short of the CDR3 end, and the missing part is taken from the germline J gene. With V trimmed by 5 bases and J by 2 bases, 5 bases remained unmatched. The V gene's germline CDR1 is NSHNY and CDR2 SYGAGN. The CDR3 has 14 residues.

Comments on this clone: Gene names follow the mouse nomenclature. The CDR3 goes on 3 residues after the read ends, and that part is filled in from the germline J gene. The chain links TRBV1 to TRBJ1-6; the match to TRBD1 covers 8 bases. TRBJ1-6 is an ORF; its function is uncertain. Germline V CDR1 and CDR2: NSQYPW, LRSPGD (reference sequence). J was trimmed by 2 bases and V by 0 bases; bases with no gene match: 3. CDR3 length equals 17 residues. Incomplete CDR3 DNA: TGCACCTGCAGTGCAGATTACAGGGGGGCCTATAATTCGCCC. This translates into CTCSADYRGAYNSP. The whole CDR3 region reads CTCSADYRGAYNSPLYF.

Worth noting for this clone: Mouse names are used for the genes. From the germline J gene comes the end of the CDR3, since the read stops 4 residues before it. V and J are TRBV1 and TRBJ2-2, with D maybe TRBD1 (5 bases). V lost 6 bases and J 0 bases, leaving 5 bases between the germline ends. The germline V gene encodes CDR1 NSQYPW and CDR2 LRSPGD (reference sequence). The CDR3 sequence is 13 residues long. The covered CDR3 bases are TGCACCTGCAGACAGGCAAACACCGGG. Residues: CTCRQANTG. In full, the CDR3 reads CTCRQANTGQLYF.

Details on this clone: Mouse germline and gene names are used. The CDR3 extends 4 residues past the end of the read, so its final part is completed from the germline J gene. V is TRBV13-1 and J is TRBJ2-5; 10 positions match TRBD1. The CDR3 is made up of 14 amino acids. The V gene's germline CDR1 is NSHNY and CDR2 SYGAGN. The CDR3 is CASSEEGQGDTQYF. CDR3 DNA (partial): TGTGCCAGCAGTGAAGAGGGACAGGGGGAC.

This clone was seen a handful of times. Gene names refer to mouse genes. The read ends 3 residues early relative to the CDR3; the germline J gene fills the gap. The chain joins TRBV19 to TRBJ1-6; TRBD1 agrees at 10 bases. TRBJ1-6 is identified as an open reading frame with a role that is uncertain. The CDR3 is made up of 15 amino acids. V dropped 5 bases and J dropped 3; count of bases not matched to a gene: 2. Germline V gene sequence: CDR1 FNHDT, CDR2 SITEND (reference sequence). The part of the CDR3 DNA that was read is TGTGCCAGCAGGGGGACAGGGGTCTATAATTCGCCC. The encoded protein is CASRGTGVYNSP. The entire CDR3 protein is CASRGTGVYNSPLYF.

Only a few counts were recorded for this clone. Gene names refer to mouse genes. The read terminates 4 residues ahead of where the CDR3 ends, so the germline J gene completes it. Within the sample, other DNA sequences also encode this same CDR3. The chain carries TRBV13-3 and TRBJ2-7; 7 nucleotides agree with TRBD1. Germline assignment: CDR1 NNHDY and CDR2 SYVADS. The CDR3 loop spans 13 amino acids. Trimming took 5 bases from V and 0 from J; bases not matched to a gene: 2. CDR3 loop: CASSRDSSYEQYF. CDR3 DNA (partial): TGTGCCAGCAGCCGGGACAGCTCCTAT.

In this sample, this clone turned up a few times. Gene names denote mouse genes. The read gets to within 4 residues of the CDR3 end, and the germline J gene fills in the rest. Other DNA sequences from this sample encode an identical CDR3 as well. The chain combines TRBV19 with TRBJ2-1; TRBD2 is a possible D gene (6 bases). The ends were cut back, 0 bases at V and 2 bases at J, with 6 bases in the middle. The CDR3 runs 14 residues. The germline gives CDR1 FNHDT, CDR2 SITEND (reference sequence). CDR3 sequence: CASSIGLDYAEQFF. The sequenced CDR3 bases are TGTGCCAGCAGTATAGGACTGGACTATGCT.

Worth noting for this clone: The gene names here belong to mouse. The CDR3 is cut off 4 residues early in the read; its end comes from the germline J gene. This chain links TRBV13-1 with TRBJ1-1, with 7 bases matching TRBD1. V lost 3 bases, J lost 4 bases, and 3 bases stayed unmatched. CDR1 and CDR2 from the germline V gene are NSHNY and SYGAGN. This CDR3 spans 13 amino acids. The sequenced part of the CDR3 DNA is TGTGCCAGCAGTGGGGACAGAATCACA. Residues: CASSGDRIT. The whole CDR3 is CASSGDRITEVFF.

Concerning this clone: Gene names denote mouse genes. The sequenced fragment ends 4 residues before the CDR3 boundary, so the rest is inferred from the germline J gene. V is TRBV31 and J is TRBJ2-2, with 10 bases aligning to TRBD2. The CDR3 loop spans 15 amino acids. Per the germline V gene, CDR1 is GKSSPN and CDR2 is SITVG. V lost 3 bases, J lost 3 bases, and 4 bases stayed unmatched. The covered CDR3 bases are TGTGCCTGGAGGATACTGGGGGGGGACACCGGG. This translates into CAWRILGGDTG. The whole CDR3 sequence reads CAWRILGGDTGQLYF.

This clone came up a few times. The genes are named according to mouse. The read ends 3 residues before the CDR3 terminus; that terminus is restored from the germline J gene. This chain links TRBV13-3 with TRBJ1-6; TRBD1 might be the D (5 bases). TRBJ1-6 is classed as an ORF, of uncertain function. Trimming shortened V by 0 bases and J by 7 bases, and 11 bases separated the two germline ends. CDR3 length equals 15 residues. In germline, CDR1 is NNHDY, CDR2 SYVADS. CDR3 DNA (partial): TGTGCCAGCAGTGATGGGCAGGGAGGGAATTCGCCC. This sequence encodes CASSDGQGGNSP. The entire CDR3 reads CASSDGQGGNSPLYF.

Comment on this clone: Any gene name here is a mouse gene name. The CDR3 is cut off 4 residues early in the read; its end comes from the germline J gene. The same CDR3 is also encoded by other DNA sequences in this sample. The chain is built from TRBV13-2 and TRBJ2-3; TRBD1 matches 9 bases. CDR1 and CDR2 from the germline V gene are NNHNN and SYGAGS (reference sequence). V was pared by 5 bases and J by 0 bases, with 4 bases of the junction left unmatched. This CDR3 has 15 amino acids. The CDR3 DNA, read in part, is TGTGCCAGCGGACGGACAGGGGCTAGTGCAGAA. Amino acids: CASGRTGASAE. The whole CDR3 protein reads CASGRTGASAETLYF.

There are a few counts of this clone. The gene symbols are mouse symbols. The read falls 4 residues short of the CDR3 end, and the missing part is taken from the germline J gene. This chain joins TRBV17 and TRBJ1-2, with D possibly TRBD1 on 6 matching bases. This CDR3 is built from 14 residues. CDR1 and CDR2 (germline): MNHDT, YYDKIL. CDR3 sequence reads: CASSRGGGAGDYTF. CDR3 bases read: TGTGCTAGCAGTAGAGGGGGGGGCGCGGGC. The full variable domain, completed using reference TRBV17 and TRBJ1-2, is DTTVKQNPRYKLARVGKPVNLICSQTMNHDTMYWYQKKPNQAPKLLLFYYDKILNREADTFEKFQSSRPNNSFCSLYIGSAGLEYSAMYLCASSRGGGAGDYTFGSGTRLLVI.

This clone was detected a few times. Genes here carry mouse names. With the read ending 4 residues before the CDR3 end, the germline J gene is used to fill in that end. Distinct nucleotide sequences in the sample also encode this CDR3. The chain is built from TRBV13-3 and TRBJ2-4; TRBD2 matches 10 bases. The CDR3 contains 14 residues. Germline V gives CDR1 NNHDY, CDR2 SYVADS. After removal of 3 bases from V and 3 bases from J, the junction contained 1 base not matched to a gene. This CDR3 reads CASSVTGGQNTLYF. Partial CDR3 DNA: TGTGCCAGCAGTGTGACTGGGGGGCAAAAC. Full variable domain (rest looked up from reference TRBV13-3 and TRBJ2-4): EAAVTQSPRSKVAVTGGKVTLSCHQTNNHDYMYWYRQDTGHGLRLIHYSYVADSTEKGDIPDGYKASRPSQENFSLILELASLSQTAVYFCASSVTGGQNTLYFGAGTRLSVL.

This clone came up a few times. Gene labels here are mouse ones. Within the sample, other DNA sequences also encode this same CDR3. The part of the CDR3 DNA that was read is TGTGCCAGCAGTATACCAGGGGGGAATTCGCCC. This encodes CASSIPGGNSP. The full CDR3 reads CASSIPGGNSPLYF. The chain links TRBV19 to TRBJ1-6; 7 bases agree with TRBD1. The read comes to an end 3 residues before the CDR3 does, leaving the germline J gene to fill in the end. TRBJ1-6 is labeled an ORF, and its function is uncertain. CDR1 is FNHDT, CDR2 SITEND, per germline (reference sequence). The length of the CDR3 is 14 residues. After removal of 1 base from V and 7 bases from J, the junction contained 2 bases not matched to a gene.

This clone has a handful of counts. Mouse gene names and germline throughout. The read terminates 4 residues ahead of where the CDR3 ends, so the germline J gene completes it. This same CDR3 is encoded by further DNA sequences in the sample. The chain couples TRBV31 to TRBJ2-3; weak D call: TRBD1 (6 bases). CDR1 is GKSSPN, CDR2 SITVG, per germline. Trimming stripped 3 bases from V and 0 bases from J, with 13 bases between. The CDR3 loop spans 15 amino acids. The CDR3 spells CAWSLTGTSAETLYF. The CDR3 DNA, read in part, is TGTGCCTGGAGCCTGACAGGAACTAGTGCAGAA. Full variable domain (outside the CDR3, taken from reference TRBV31 and TRBJ2-3): AQTIHQWPVAEIKAVGSPLSLGCTIKGKSSPNLYWYWQATGGTLQQLFYSITVGQVESVVQLNLSASRPKDDQFILSTEKLLLSHSGFYLCAWSLTGTSAETLYFGSGTRLTVL.

This clone appeared a few times. A much larger clone differs by one base, so this may be a read error. The gene symbols are mouse symbols. Read data end 4 residues before the CDR3 end; the end is taken from the germline J gene. The V call is TRBV19, the J call TRBJ2-4; D is perhaps TRBD1 (6 bases). CDR3 length equals 14 residues. The germline V gene encodes CDR1 FNHDT and CDR2 SITEND (reference sequence). CDR3 DNA (partial): TGTGCCAGCAGTATACCCGGGACAAAAAAC. Its protein product is CASSIPGTKN. The whole CDR3 protein is CASSIPGTKNTLYF. The full variable domain, rest sourced from reference TRBV19 and TRBJ2-4, is GGIITQTPKFLIGQEGQKLTLKCQQNFNHDTMYWYRQDSGKGLRLIYYSITENDLQKGDLSEGYDASREKKSSFSLTVTSAQKNEMAVFLCASSIPGTKNTLYFGAGTRLSVL.